This T cell receptor (beta chain) is drawn from a study of T cell repertoires in cytomegalovirus infection (dated by TCRdb to 2018 to 2020). Notes on the research overall: Alongside well-studied HLA-B-restricted epitopes, the peptide stimulations were aimed at recently identified HLA-C-restricted CMV epitopes, whose presentation resists viral immunomodulation. Because public TCR beta signatures pointed to carriage of CMV infection together with the matching HLA type, the HLA type of each donor mattered for the analysis.

Beyond this particular receptor, the publication reports: In the ex vivo response, HLA-C-restricted CMV-specific TCR beta clonotypes were dominant, and in two of eight donors the single most frequent clonotype came from this HLA-C-restricted group. In both this cohort and an independent roughly 330-donor cohort, the cumulative frequency of public TCR beta family members distinguished carriers of CMV infection plus the relevant HLA type.

Regarding this clonotype: No antigen is known for it. This may arise from a read error, as a much more abundant clone is one base away.

The sample's treatment or condition label, in plain terms: in vitro stimulation with specific CMV peptide epitopes to enrich CMV-specific T cells. Based on the germline V gene (reference sequence), the CDR1 and CDR2 sequences are MNHNY and SVGAGI. V is shortened by 6 bases, J by 2 bases, and the region joining them spans 11 bases. Measured from the cysteine to the phenylalanine, the CDR3 is 13 residues long. Only CDR3 DNA is held: 39 bases, read in frame from base 1. Sequencing took place on an Illumina HiSeq 1500. The public reads were run again by TCRdb, first through fastp at Q25 and then through MiXCR, and only productive beta chains were kept. Entries are consolidated by CDR3 protein sequence, retaining the most common genes and DNA. The sample records around 100,000 distinct CDR3 sequences, approximately 45% of which are singletons. The ten largest clones represent about three quarters of the sample.

The chain is made from TRBV6-6 and TRBJ2-7, with an unclear D gene assignment. The TCR was taken from a human donor in good health (CMV status not recorded). Some clones in this sample may be carry-over from other donors' samples. Source: CD8+ T cells from cultured PBMCs, taken from culture after CMV antigen stimulation. At the DNA level, the sequence is TGTGCCAGCAGCCCAGATCGCGCCTACGAGCAGTACTTC. The translation is CASSPDRAYEQYF.